This T cell receptor (beta chain) was sequenced in a study of CD8+ T cells in alopecia areata. Study details: Treatment comprised oral tofacitinib, 5 to 10 mg twice daily, in treated patients. General study findings and limits: Mouse data revealed clearer TCR sharing than patient data did, a gap possibly tied to HLA. Under tofacitinib, fewer expanded CD8+ clones appeared among the top 100 scalp clones. Many expanded lesional clones remained in scalp and blood on tofacitinib.

Reverse transcription of extracted RNA yielded cDNA, which provided the sequencing template. Sequenced by immunoSEQ multiplex PCR; TCRdb stores in-frame clones only, minus some. Found here are 120,000 or so clones, 50% to 75% of them singletons; the top ten hold more than 25%. Documented treatment: oral pan-JAK inhibitor, 5-10 mg twice daily. Concerning this clone: Its target is unknown.

The CDR3 sequence is 14 residues long. Germline CDR1 reads LNHNV; CDR2 reads YYDKDF (reference sequence). The V end lost 5 bases, the J end lost 7 bases, and 15 bases lay between the germline ends. Sequenced material: CD8+ T cells sorted from blood, taken at week 4, from a patient treated with tofacitinib. The chain recombines TRBV15 with TRBJ1-5; weak D call: TRBD1 (6 bases). This receptor was taken from a human donor with alopecia areata. Here the CDR3 DNA reads TGTGCCACCAGCGGATCAATGACAGGACAGCCCCAGCATTTT. It yields the protein CATSGSMTGQPQHF.